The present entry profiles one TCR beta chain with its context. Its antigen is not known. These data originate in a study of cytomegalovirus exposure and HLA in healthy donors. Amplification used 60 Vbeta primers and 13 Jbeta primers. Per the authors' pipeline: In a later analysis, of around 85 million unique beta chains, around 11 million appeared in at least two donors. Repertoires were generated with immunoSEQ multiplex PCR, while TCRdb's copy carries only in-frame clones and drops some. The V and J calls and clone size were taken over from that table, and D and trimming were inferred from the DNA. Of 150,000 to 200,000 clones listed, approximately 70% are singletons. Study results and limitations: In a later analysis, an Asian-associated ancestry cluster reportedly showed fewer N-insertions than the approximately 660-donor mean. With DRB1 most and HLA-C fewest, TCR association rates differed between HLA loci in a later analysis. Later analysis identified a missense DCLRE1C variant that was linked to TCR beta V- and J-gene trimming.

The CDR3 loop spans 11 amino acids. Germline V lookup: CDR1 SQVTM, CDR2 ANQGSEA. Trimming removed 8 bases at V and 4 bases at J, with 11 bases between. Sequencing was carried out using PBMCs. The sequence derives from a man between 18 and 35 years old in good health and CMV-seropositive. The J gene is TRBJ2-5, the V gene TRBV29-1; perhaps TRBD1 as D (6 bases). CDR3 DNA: TGCAGCACCGGGGACATAGAGACCCAGTACTTC. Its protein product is CSTGDIETQYF.